This entry features one T cell receptor beta chain sequence. The trim removed 1 base at V and 5 bases at J, leaving 0 bases unmatched. The CDR3 runs 13 residues. The germline gives CDR1 SQVTM, CDR2 ANQGSEA. Methods used by the authors: Counts of nucleated cells, estimated from reference gene primer amplification, were obtained. The data were produced by immunoSEQ multiplex PCR, yet TCRdb's version contains in-frame clones alone and is incomplete. V, J and clone size derive from that table, while D and trimming were established from the DNA sequence. The data show 35,000 to 45,000 clones, roughly 85% seen once. These data belong to a study of blood T cell repertoires in COVID-19. Study summary: Samples came from the United States, Italy and Spain, spanning acute and convalescent COVID-19. From T cells, B-cell-depleted T cells, or PBMCs came the material, which was cDNA or gDNA.

This TCR derives from a man aged 55 to 70 with acute or convalescent COVID-19. The sequencing input was peripheral blood. The rearrangement links TRBV29-1 to TRBJ2-1; TRBD2 matches at 9 bases. CDR3 amino acids: CSVEVAGDNEQFF. In DNA form, the CDR3 reads TGCAGCGTTGAAGTAGCGGGAGACAATGAGCAGTTCTTC.